This TCR beta chain stems from a study of blood T cells in healthy people across ages. A second PCR of roughly 7 to 11 cycles used a sample-barcoded 5' primer and a J-beta primer mix. In TCRdb, the 5' RACE reads were re-called with MiXCR into one record per CDR3 protein. This table holds fewer than 700,000 distinct CDR3 sequences, 40% to 55% found once. This receptor was obtained from an elderly man in good health. The sequencing input was blood.

The CDR3 DNA reads as TGTGCCAGCAGCTTAGGACTAGCGGGAGGGCCACGTAGGACAGATACGCAGTATTTT. Translated: CASSLGLAGGPRRTDTQYF. The V call is TRBV7-2, the J call TRBJ2-3; 14 bases line up with TRBD2. J lost 3 bases, V lost 1 base, and 9 bases had no gene match. Germline loops: CDR1 SGHTA, CDR2 FQGNSA. The CDR3 spans 19 residues.